Here is one T cell receptor beta chain with its context. The antigen remains undetermined. These data originate in a study of post-analysis software for immune sequencing data. The CDR3 totals 13 residues. Germline CDR1 and CDR2: SQVTM and ANQGSEA. The V end lost 6 bases, the J end lost 9 bases, and 20 bases lay between the germline ends. Study results and caveats: A handful of TRBV segments were significantly more frequent in patients than in controls. TRBV5-6, TRBV5-1 and TRBV20-1 were among these segments. Patients with multiple sclerosis recorded significantly lower normalized Chao1 diversity than controls, the study found. Samples made in the same batch grouped tightly together by F measure.

The authors incorporated unique molecular identifiers into the TCR beta cDNA libraries. Researchers reported 520,000 or so cDNA molecules coming from about 0.98 to 11 million T cells. MiXCR was run by TCRdb on the PCR reads, yielding one entry per CDR3 protein. Among about 560,000 distinct CDR3 sequences listed, roughly 45% were seen once. Sequencing input: blood. The TCR comes from a girl between 10 and 17 years old with multiple sclerosis. The V gene is TRBV29-1, the J gene TRBJ1-2; D uncertain. The CDR3 DNA sequence: TGCAGCGTCCGAATGACAAGCCAACTCAGCTACACCTTC. It codes for CSVRMTSQLSYTF.